This is a list of T cell receptor beta chains from one sample in a study of T cell responses to AZD1222 COVID-19 vaccine. Repertoires were generated with immunoSEQ multiplex PCR, while TCRdb's copy carries only in-frame clones and drops some. The sample includes about 130,000 clones, just over 85% of them seen just once. This specimen was peripheral blood, taken on day 0 of AZD1222 vaccination. The receptor set was obtained from an adult in good health. CDR3s include the opening cysteine and the closing phenylalanine or tryptophan. The order of the fields is clone size, V gene, D gene, J gene, CDR3 protein, CDR3 DNA. A D gene is named only where the DNA matches it firmly. Clone size is given for some rows only: seen once, a few or many times, or a class if the clone is expanded.

>-|TRBV3-1/TRBV3-2|TRBD2|TRBJ2-1
CASSLRGTSGDEQFF
TGTGCCAGCAGCCTGAGGGGGACTAGCGGCGATGAGCAGTTCTTC
>once|TRBV7-2|TRBD2|TRBJ2-3
CASSLESGTSHTDTQYF
TGTGCCAGCAGCTTAGAGTCTGGGACTAGCCACACAGATACGCAGTATTTT
>-|TRBV7-9|-|TRBJ2-5
CASSLPPQETQYF
TGTGCCAGCAGTCTCCCCCCCCAAGAGACCCAGTACTTC
>-|TRBV13|TRBD2|TRBJ2-7
CASSLGLTSASYEQYF
TGTGCCAGCAGCTTAGGGCTAACTAGCGCCTCCTACGAGCAGTACTTC
>-|TRBV27|TRBD2|TRBJ2-7
CASSTALAGRSYEQYF
TGTGCCAGCAGTACAGCTCTAGCGGGACGCTCCTACGAGCAGTACTTC
>-|TRBV10-3|-|TRBJ1-3
CAISESGGRSGNTIYF
TGTGCCATCAGTGAGTCGGGAGGACGCTCTGGAAACACCATATATTTT
>-|TRBV20-1|TRBD2|TRBJ2-5
CSASPGLASTQYF
TGCAGTGCTAGTCCCGGACTAGCGAGCACCCAGTACTTC
>few|TRBV5-1|TRBD1|TRBJ2-5
CASSSGQGKETQYF
TGCGCCAGCAGCTCGGGACAGGGGAAAGAGACCCAGTACTTC
>few|TRBV28|-|TRBJ2-7
CASIAGTAEQYF
TGTGCCAGCATCGCCGGGACTGCCGAGCAGTACTTC
>-|TRBV27|TRBD1|TRBJ1-2
CASSPILLGKGQENYGYTF
TGTGCCAGCAGTCCCATTCTCCTTGGAAAGGGACAGGAAAACTATGGCTACACCTTC
>-|TRBV5-1|-|TRBJ1-1
CASSFGANTEAFF
TGCGCCAGCAGCTTCGGAGCGAACACTGAAGCTTTCTTT
>-|TRBV2|TRBD1|TRBJ2-7
CASREGTGDSYEQYF
TGTGCCAGCAGGGAGGGGACAGGGGACTCCTACGAGCAGTACTTC
>-|TRBV19|TRBD1|TRBJ2-7
CASSSPRTGTYEQYF
TGTGCCAGTAGCTCTCCCCGGACAGGGACCTACGAGCAGTACTTC
>-|TRBV11-2|TRBD1|TRBJ1-4
CASSRTGTNEKLFF
TGTGCCAGCAGCAGGACAGGGACTAATGAAAAACTGTTTTTT
>few|TRBV4-3|-|TRBJ1-2
CASSQESQIEGYGYTF
TGCGCCAGCAGCCAAGAATCACAAATAGAGGGTTATGGCTACACCTTC
>-|TRBV3-1/TRBV3-2|TRBD2|TRBJ2-7
CASSHIPGGEQYF
TGTGCCAGCAGCCACATCCCGGGGGGCGAGCAGTACTTC
>-|TRBV6-5|-|TRBJ2-5
CASSYGAGQRRETQYF
TGTGCCAGCAGTTACGGTGCGGGACAGAGGCGGGAGACCCAGTACTTC
>-|TRBV4-1|-|TRBJ2-3
CASSFRLARDPPDTQYF
TGCGCCAGCAGCTTCCGCCTCGCGCGGGACCCCCCAGATACGCAGTATTTT
>-|TRBV4-3|TRBD1|TRBJ2-7
CASSQTGRDRVYEQYF
TGCGCCAGCAGCCAGACAGGACGGGACAGGGTTTACGAGCAGTACTTC
>-|TRBV29-1|TRBD1|TRBJ1-2
CSVGQGGLYGYTF
TGCAGCGTAGGACAGGGGGGCCTCTATGGCTACACCTTC
>once|TRBV6-5|TRBD1|TRBJ2-7
CASSPGTGSYEQYF
TGTGCCAGCAGTCCCGGGACAGGTTCATACGAGCAGTACTTC
>-|TRBV2|TRBD2|TRBJ2-1
CASTAGRAGGYNEQFF
TGTGCCAGCACCGCCGGGAGGGCGGGGGGCTACAATGAGCAGTTCTTC
>once|TRBV3-1/TRBV3-2|-|TRBJ1-3
CASSQAVDTIYF
TGTGCCAGCAGCCAAGCTGTGGACACCATATATTTT
>-|TRBV18|-|TRBJ2-7
CASSRDTRSYEQYF
TGTGCCAGCTCAAGGGACACACGCTCCTACGAGCAGTACTTC
>-|TRBV11-2|-|TRBJ1-3
CASRRYVGTSGNTIYF
TGTGCCAGCAGACGTTACGTCGGAACCTCTGGAAACACCATATATTTT
>-|TRBV19|TRBD2|TRBJ2-5
CASNPSGGEETQYF
TGTGCCAGTAATCCTAGCGGGGGGGAAGAGACCCAGTACTTC
>few|TRBV19|-|TRBJ1-3
CASSQGPGNTIYF
TGTGCCAGTAGTCAGGGGCCTGGAAACACCATATATTTT
>-|TRBV21-1|-|TRBJ2-7
CASSNGTDYEQYF
TGTGCCAGCAGCAACGGGACCGATTACGAGCAGTACTTC
>-|TRBV28|-|TRBJ1-4
CASRSRRATNEKLFF
TGTGCCAGCAGGAGTAGGAGGGCAACTAATGAAAAACTGTTTTTT
>-|TRBV11-2|TRBD2|TRBJ2-3
CASTGLAGGSTDTQYF
TGTGCCAGCACCGGACTAGCGGGGGGTAGCACAGATACGCAGTATTTT
>-|TRBV5-1|-|TRBJ1-5
CASSLGVSNQPQHF
TGCGCCAGCAGCTTGGGAGTTAGCAATCAGCCCCAGCATTTT
>-|TRBV7-9|-|TRBJ2-7
CASSFGGGSYEQYF
TGTGCCAGCAGCTTCGGAGGAGGCTCCTACGAGCAGTACTTC